This T cell receptor (beta chain) was recorded in a study of blood T cell repertoires in COVID-19. Study-wide background: Samples taken during acute and convalescent COVID-19 were collected in the United States, Italy and Spain. Sources were T cells, B-cell-depleted T cells, or PBMCs; the material itself was cDNA or gDNA.

The CDR3 runs 15 residues. Original data processing: Cell counts per sample came from amplifying reference gene primers. TCRdb keeps only in-frame clones here, not all; method: immunoSEQ multiplex PCR. That table supplies the V and J calls and clone size; D and trimming were determined from the DNA. The sample has about 150,000 clones, roughly 84% seen once. Sequencing was done on a sample of peripheral blood. The chain employs TRBV12-1 and TRBJ1-5. TRBV12-1 is classified as a pseudogene. This clonotype was sampled from a man between 65 and 85 years old with acute or convalescent COVID-19. CDR3 DNA sequence: TGTGCCAGCAGCTTTGTAGCCAGGGCGGGACAGCCCCAGCATTTT. This translates into CASSFVARAGQPQHF.